This section outlines one T cell receptor (beta chain) sequence together with its context. Measured with immunoSEQ multiplex PCR; TCRdb has only the in-frame clones, and not every one. The table has hundreds of thousands of clones, approximately 80% seen once. This record comes from a study of blood T cell repertoires in COVID-19. The V and J ends lost 7 bases and 3 bases respectively, with 9 bases between them. Germline values: CDR1 LNHDA, CDR2 SQIVND (reference sequence). CDR3 length: 12 amino acids. Exposed enrollees encountered a COVID-19 case at some point within 2 weeks before study entry. Sequencing used PBMCs or T cells enriched from blood (not recorded which). The chain joins TRBV19 to TRBJ1-1, with D hard to call. The sequence was collected from a man aged 35-49 years who had been exposed to COVID-19. CDR3 protein: CASTQRHTEAFF. The CDR3 nucleotides read TGTGCCAGTACTCAGCGCCACACTGAAGCTTTCTTT.